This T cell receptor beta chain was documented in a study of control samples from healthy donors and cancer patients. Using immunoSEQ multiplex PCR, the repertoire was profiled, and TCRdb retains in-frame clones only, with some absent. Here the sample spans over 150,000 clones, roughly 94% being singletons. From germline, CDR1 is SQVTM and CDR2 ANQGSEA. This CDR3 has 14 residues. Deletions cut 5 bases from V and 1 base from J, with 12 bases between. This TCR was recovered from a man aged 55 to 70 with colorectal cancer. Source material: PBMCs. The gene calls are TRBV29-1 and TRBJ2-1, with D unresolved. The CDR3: CSVRSGISYNEQFF. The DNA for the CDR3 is TGCAGCGTTAGATCAGGAATTTCCTACAATGAGCAGTTCTTC.